This T cell receptor beta chain was documented in a study of T cells after posttransplantation cyclophosphamide (dated by TCRdb to 2016 to 2017). A note on the overall study: The study tracked T cell repertoire reconstitution by TRB sequencing after myeloablative bone marrow transplantation using posttransplantation cyclophosphamide as GVHD prophylaxis. Antigen receptor sequencing was done on samples from 35 to 45 PTCy-treated patients and from more than 15 related bone marrow donors of those patients. Blood from every one of the 30 or so PTCy patients who had 1-year posttransplant specimens underwent TRB sequencing. TRB sequencing was also done on up to roughly 3 additional blood samples from 2 to 5.2 years after transplant in 3 patients, and on pretransplant blood from a handful of patients. TRA and TRB clonality were tightly correlated in eight to ten samples, so subsequent TCR analyses focused on TRB only. Public TRB sequences were searched against a database of over 3,500 sequences associated with responses to pathogens, tumor antigens, self-antigens and alloantigens.

The CDR3, cysteine through phenylalanine, is 14 amino acids long. The sequence is cut down to CDR3 DNA, 42 bases in frame from base 1. Deletion took 3 bases off V and 5 bases off J, with a span of 10 bases between the germline ends. In the germline V gene, CDR1 corresponds to MDHEN and CDR2 to SYDVKM. To note about this clone: What antigen it recognizes has not been identified. Base quality data are lacking; no much larger clone is found one base away.

The study at large found these results: Across roughly 40 patients, recipient CMV seropositivity and CMV reactivation were highly associated with TRB clonality; PTCy diversity was similar to CNI/methotrexate controls. Donor-recipient similarity was low at 1-2 months but rose over the first year, and later blood repertoires were often dominated by donor CD8+ memory clones. The TRB repertoires of T cells infiltrating skin or the GI tract showed only limited overlap with the TRB repertoires found in blood.

TRB sequencing was run on genomic DNA with either the immunoSEQ assay at survey resolution or the hsTCRB kit. The authors' analysis ran thus. The immunoSEQ software was used for initial read processing, and the LymphoSeq R package was used for repertoire analyses. Clonality was computed as 1 minus normalized Shannon entropy; Gini coefficient was also calculated for each TRB dataset. To infer phenotypes in unsorted samples, TRB sequences from sorted subsets of the recipient or donor were mapped onto unsorted samples from the same recipient. Not all clones reach the TCRdb copy of this immuneACCESS table, which keeps in-frame sequences only. Checked studies attribute under half of the gap to unresolved V genes and leave the rest unexplained. The DNA was the basis for D and trimming; V, J and clone size are from that table. Across this sample there are about 8,000 clones, with about 90% seen only once. The ten largest clones take up 0.95% to 1.5% of the sample.

The treatment or condition label of this sample denotes: high-dose cyclophosphamide on days +3 and +4 as single-agent GVHD prophylaxis. Busulfan and fludarabine conditioning, a related or unrelated marrow graft, and cyclophosphamide on days +3 and +4 were given to PTCy patients. The PTCy-treated patients were enrolled in a prospective multi-institutional clinical trial. Mononuclear cells from peripheral blood and bone marrow were separated by Ficoll-Hypaque density centrifugation and then cryopreserved. FACS on a FACSAria II was used to sort CD4+ and CD8+ T cells, including the naive and memory subsets.

The chain employs TRBV28 and TRBJ2-2; there is no confident call for the D gene. The starting material was CD4+ T cells sorted from blood, obtained approximately 1,300 days after allogeneic stem cell transplant with posttransplant cyclophosphamide. The TCR comes from a female patient aged 50-60 years who received an allogeneic stem cell transplant from a related donor, was CMV-positive, and had no GVHD. After a transplant, some T cells may be of graft donor origin. The sequenced DNA: TGTGCCAGCAGTTTCCGGTGGGCGACCGGGGAGCTGTTTTTT. This gives the protein CASSFRWATGELFF.